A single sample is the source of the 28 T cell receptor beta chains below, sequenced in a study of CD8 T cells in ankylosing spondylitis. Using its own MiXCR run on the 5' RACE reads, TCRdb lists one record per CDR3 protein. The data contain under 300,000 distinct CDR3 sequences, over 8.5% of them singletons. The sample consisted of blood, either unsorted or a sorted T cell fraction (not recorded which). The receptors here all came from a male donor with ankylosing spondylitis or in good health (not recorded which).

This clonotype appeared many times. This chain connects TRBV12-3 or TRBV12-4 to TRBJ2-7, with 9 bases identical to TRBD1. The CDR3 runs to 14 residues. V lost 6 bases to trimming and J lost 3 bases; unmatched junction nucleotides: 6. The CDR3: CASSGQGSRYEQYF. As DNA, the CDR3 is TGTGCCAGCAGCGGACAGGGGTCTCGCTACGAGCAGTACTTC.

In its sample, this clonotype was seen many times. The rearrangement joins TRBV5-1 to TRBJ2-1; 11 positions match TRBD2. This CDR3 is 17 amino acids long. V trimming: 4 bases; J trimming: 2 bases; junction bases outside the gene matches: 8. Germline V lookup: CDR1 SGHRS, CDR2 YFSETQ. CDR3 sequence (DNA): TGCGCCAGCAGCGCCCCGACTAGCGGGGCTACCTACAATGAGCAGTTCTTC. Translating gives CASSAPTSGATYNEQFF.

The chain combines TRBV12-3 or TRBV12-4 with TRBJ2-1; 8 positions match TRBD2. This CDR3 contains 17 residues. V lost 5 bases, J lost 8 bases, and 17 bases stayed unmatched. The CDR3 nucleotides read TGTGCCAGCAGTATCCCTCCGCCGAGCGGGAGTACGGATGAGCAGTTCTTC. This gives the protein CASSIPPPSGSTDEQFF.

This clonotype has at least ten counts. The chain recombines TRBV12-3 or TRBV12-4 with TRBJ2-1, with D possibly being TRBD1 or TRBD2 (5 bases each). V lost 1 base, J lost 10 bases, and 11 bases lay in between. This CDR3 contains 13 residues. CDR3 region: CASSLDPEGEQFF. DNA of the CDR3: TGTGCCAGCAGTTTAGACCCTGAGGGGGAGCAGTTCTTC.

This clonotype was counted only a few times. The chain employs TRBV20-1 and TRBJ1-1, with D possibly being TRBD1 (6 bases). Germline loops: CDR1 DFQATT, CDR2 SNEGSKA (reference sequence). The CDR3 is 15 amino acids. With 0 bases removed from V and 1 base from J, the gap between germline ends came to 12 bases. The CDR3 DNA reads TGCAGTGCTAGAGATCCAGCCAGGGGGAACACTGAAGCTTTCTTT. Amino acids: CSARDPARGNTEAFF.

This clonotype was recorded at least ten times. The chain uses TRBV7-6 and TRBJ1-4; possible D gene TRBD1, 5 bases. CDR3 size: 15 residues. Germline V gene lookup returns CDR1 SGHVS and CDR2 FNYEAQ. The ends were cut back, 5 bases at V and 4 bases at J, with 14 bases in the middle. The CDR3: CASSPGTTGNEKLFF. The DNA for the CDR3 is TGTGCCAGCAGCCCCGGGACGACGGGTAATGAAAAACTGTTTTTT. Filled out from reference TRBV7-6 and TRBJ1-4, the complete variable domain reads GAGVSQSPRYKVTKRGQDVALRCDPISGHVSLYWYRQALGQGPEFLTYFNYEAQQDKSGLPNDRFSAERPEGSISTLTIQRTEQRDSAMYRCASSPGTTGNEKLFFGSGTQLSVL.

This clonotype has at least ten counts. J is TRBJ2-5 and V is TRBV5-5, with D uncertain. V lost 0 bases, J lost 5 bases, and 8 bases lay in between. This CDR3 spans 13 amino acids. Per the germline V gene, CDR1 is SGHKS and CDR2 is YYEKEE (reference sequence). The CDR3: CASSLGARETQYF. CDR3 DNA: TGTGCCAGCAGCTTGGGGGCCCGGGAGACCCAGTACTTC.

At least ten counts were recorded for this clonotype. CDR3 sequence reads: CATSDPLGVQETQYF. CDR3 coding DNA: TGTGCCACCAGTGACCCCCTGGGGGTTCAAGAGACCCAGTACTTC. The V call is TRBV24-1, the J call TRBJ2-5; D is tentatively TRBD1 or TRBD2 (5 bases each). The CDR3 totals 15 residues. Germline loops: CDR1 KGHDR, CDR2 SFDVKD. V was shortened by 4 bases and J by 2 bases, with 13 bases between the two germline ends.

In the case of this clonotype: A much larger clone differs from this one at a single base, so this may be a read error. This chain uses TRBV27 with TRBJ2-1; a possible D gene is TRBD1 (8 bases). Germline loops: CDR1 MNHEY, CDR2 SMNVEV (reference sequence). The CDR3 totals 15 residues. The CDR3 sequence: CTSKGGQGGYYEQFF. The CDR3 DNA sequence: TGTACCAGCAAAGGAGGACAGGGAGGGTATTATGAGCAGTTCTTC.

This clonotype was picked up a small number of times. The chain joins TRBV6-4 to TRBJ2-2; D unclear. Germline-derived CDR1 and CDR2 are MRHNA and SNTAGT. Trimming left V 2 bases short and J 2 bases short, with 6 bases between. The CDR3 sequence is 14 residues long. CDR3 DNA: TGTGCCAGCAGTGACGACTCCAACACCGGGGAGCTGTTTTTT. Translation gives CASSDDSNTGELFF.

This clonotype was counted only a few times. CDR3 coding DNA: TGTGCCAGCAGCCAAGAGAGGCAGGTCCTTCACTTT. This encodes CASSQERQVLHF. The rearrangement uses TRBV14 and TRBJ1-6, with unresolved D. Germline lookup yields CDR1 SGHDN and CDR2 FVKESK. The CDR3 runs to 12 residues. V was cut by 0 bases and J by 19 bases, with 13 bases left in between. The whole variable domain, remainder taken from reference TRBV14 and TRBJ1-6, is EAGVTQFPSHSVIEKGQTVTLRCDPISGHDNLYWYRRVMGKEIKFLLHFVKESKQDESGMPNNRFLAERTGGTYSTLKVQPAELEDSGVYFCASSQERQVLHFGNGTRLTVT.

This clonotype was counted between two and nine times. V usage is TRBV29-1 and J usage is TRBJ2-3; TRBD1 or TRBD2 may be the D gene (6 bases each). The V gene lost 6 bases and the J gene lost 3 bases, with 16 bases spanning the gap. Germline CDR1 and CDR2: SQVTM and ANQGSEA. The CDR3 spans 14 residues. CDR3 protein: CSVSRGTPTDTQYF. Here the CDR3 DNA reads TGCAGCGTCTCGCGCGGGACACCAACAGATACGCAGTATTTT.

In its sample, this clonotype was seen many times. Written as DNA, the CDR3 is TGCAGCGTTGAAGGGGTCCTAGCGGGAGAGGTAGATACGCAGTATTTT. Encoded protein: CSVEGVLAGEVDTQYF. V is TRBV29-1 and J is TRBJ2-3; 10 positions match TRBD2. Germline V lookup: CDR1 SQVTM, CDR2 ANQGSEA. There are 16 residues in the CDR3. Trimming cost V 1 base and J 5 bases; bases outside gene matches: 9.

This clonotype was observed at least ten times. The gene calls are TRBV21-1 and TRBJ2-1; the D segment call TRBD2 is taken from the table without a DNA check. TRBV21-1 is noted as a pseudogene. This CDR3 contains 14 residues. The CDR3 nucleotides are TGTGCCAGCCCCCTCCAACGGGGGTCCCCTGAGCAGTTCTTC. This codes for CASPLQRGSPEQFF.

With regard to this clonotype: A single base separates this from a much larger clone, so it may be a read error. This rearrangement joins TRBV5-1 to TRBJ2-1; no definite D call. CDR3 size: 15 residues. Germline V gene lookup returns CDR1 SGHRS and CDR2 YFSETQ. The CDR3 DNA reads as TGCGCCAGCAAACCGGGCAGCCTTTACTACGATGAGCAGTTCTTC. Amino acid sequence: CASKPGSLYYDEQFF.

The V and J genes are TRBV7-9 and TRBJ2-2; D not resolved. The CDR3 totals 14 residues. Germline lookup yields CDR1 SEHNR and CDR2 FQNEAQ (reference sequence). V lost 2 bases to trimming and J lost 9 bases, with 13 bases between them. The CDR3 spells CASSLSGVGWELFF. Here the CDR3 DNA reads TGTGCCAGCAGCTTATCTGGAGTCGGTTGGGAGCTGTTTTTT.

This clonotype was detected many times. CDR3 in DNA: TGTGCCAGCAGATTGCACCCTGAAGCTTTCTTT. Translation gives CASRLHPEAFF. The gene calls are TRBV2 and TRBJ1-1; D is undetermined. This CDR3 spans 11 amino acids. V lost 6 bases, J lost 6 bases, and 8 bases lay in between. Per the germline V gene, CDR1 is SNHLY and CDR2 is FYNNEI.

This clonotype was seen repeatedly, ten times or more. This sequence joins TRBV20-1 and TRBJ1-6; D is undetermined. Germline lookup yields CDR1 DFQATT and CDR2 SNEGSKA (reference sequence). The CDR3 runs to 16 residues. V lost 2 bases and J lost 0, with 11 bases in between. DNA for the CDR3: TGCAGTGCTAGACACACAGCGAGCTCCTATAATTCACCCCTCCACTTT. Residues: CSARHTASSYNSPLHF.

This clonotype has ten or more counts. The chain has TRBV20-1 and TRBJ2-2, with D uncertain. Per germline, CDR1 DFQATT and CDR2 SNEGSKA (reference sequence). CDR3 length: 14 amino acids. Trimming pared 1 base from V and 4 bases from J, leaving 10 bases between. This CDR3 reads CSARAPVATGELFF. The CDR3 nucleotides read TGCAGTGCTAGAGCCCCCGTTGCCACCGGGGAGCTGTTTTTT.

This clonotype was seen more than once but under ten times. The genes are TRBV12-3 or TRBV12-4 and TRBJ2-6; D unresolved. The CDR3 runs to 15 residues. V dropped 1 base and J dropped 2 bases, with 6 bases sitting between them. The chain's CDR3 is CASSLGLTGANVLTF. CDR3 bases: TGTGCCAGCAGTTTAGGGCTAACTGGGGCCAACGTCCTGACTTTC.

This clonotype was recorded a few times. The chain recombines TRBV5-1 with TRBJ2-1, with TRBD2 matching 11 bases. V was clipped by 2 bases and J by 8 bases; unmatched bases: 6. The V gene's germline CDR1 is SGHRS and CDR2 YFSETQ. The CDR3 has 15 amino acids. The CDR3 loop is CASSLLAGVADEQFF. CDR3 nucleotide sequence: TGCGCCAGCAGCTTACTAGCGGGAGTCGCCGATGAGCAGTTCTTC.

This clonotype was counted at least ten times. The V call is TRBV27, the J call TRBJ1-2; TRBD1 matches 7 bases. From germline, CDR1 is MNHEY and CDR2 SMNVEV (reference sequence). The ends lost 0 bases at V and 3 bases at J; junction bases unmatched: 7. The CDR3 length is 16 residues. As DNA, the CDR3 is TGTGCCAGCAGTTTATCAGGACAGGTCTCTCACTATGGCTACACCTTC. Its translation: CASSLSGQVSHYGYTF.

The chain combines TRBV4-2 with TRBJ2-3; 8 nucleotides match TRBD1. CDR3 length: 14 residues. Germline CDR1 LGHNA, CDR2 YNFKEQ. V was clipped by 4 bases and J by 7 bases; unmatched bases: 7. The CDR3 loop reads CASSPGQGAYTQYF. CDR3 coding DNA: TGTGCCAGCAGCCCAGGCCAGGGGGCGTATACGCAGTATTTT.

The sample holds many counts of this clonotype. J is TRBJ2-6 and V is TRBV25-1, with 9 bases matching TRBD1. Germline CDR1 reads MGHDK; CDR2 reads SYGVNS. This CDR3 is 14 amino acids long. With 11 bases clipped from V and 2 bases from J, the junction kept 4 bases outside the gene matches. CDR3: CACTGGAGANVLTF. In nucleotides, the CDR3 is TGTGCCTGTACAGGGGGCGCTGGGGCCAACGTCCTGACTTTC. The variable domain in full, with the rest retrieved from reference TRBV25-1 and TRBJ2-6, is EADIYQTPRYLVIGTGKKITLECSQTMGHDKMYWYQQDPGMELHLIHYSYGVNSTEKGDLSSESTVSRIRTEHFPLTLESARPSHTSQYLCACTGGAGANVLTFGAGSRLTVL.

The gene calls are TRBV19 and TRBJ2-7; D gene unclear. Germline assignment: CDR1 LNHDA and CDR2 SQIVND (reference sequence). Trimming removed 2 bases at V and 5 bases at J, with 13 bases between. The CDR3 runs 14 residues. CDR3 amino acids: CASSIRAIRDEQYF. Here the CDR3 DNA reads TGTGCCAGTAGTATACGGGCCATTCGCGACGAGCAGTACTTC.

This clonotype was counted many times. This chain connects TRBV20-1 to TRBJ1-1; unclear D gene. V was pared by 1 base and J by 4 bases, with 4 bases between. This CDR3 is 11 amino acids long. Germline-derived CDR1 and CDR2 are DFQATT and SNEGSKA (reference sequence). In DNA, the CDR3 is TGCAGTGCTAGAGGGGTCACTGAAGCTTTCTTT. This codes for CSARGVTEAFF.

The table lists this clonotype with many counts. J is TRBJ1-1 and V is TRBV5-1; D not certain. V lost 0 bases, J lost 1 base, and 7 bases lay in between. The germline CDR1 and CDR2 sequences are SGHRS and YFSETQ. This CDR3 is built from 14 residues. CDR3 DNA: TGCGCCAGCAGCTTGGACAGCTCGAACACTGAAGCTTTCTTT. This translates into CASSLDSSNTEAFF.

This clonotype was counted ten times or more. Here the CDR3 reads CASTPSPAYEQYF. CDR3 bases: TGTGCCAGCACCCCAAGTCCGGCCTACGAGCAGTACTTC. The rearrangement uses TRBV12-3 or TRBV12-4 and TRBJ2-7; D gene unclear. The CDR3 consists of 13 residues. The V end was cut by 7 bases, the J end by 2 bases, with 12 bases between.